This paragraph reports one TCR beta chain. Its antigen remains unidentified. Per-base qualities were not stored, and no clone one base away is much larger. CDR1 and CDR2 (MNHNS, SASEGT) derive from the germline V gene. Its CDR3 holds 13 amino acids, cysteine through phenylalanine. The only DNA kept is the CDR3, 39 bases in frame from the first base. V is clipped by 2 bases and J by 5 bases, and the sequence between their germline boundaries is 7 bases long. From each donor, a single peripheral blood sample of approximately 120 mL on average was drawn into heparinised tubes. A BD FACSAria II was used to sort naive, central memory, regulatory and stem cell-like memory CD4+ T cells with a panel that included CD45RO, CCR7, CD25, CD127, CD95 and CD27. Every sorted population had a purity above 95%. PBMCs were isolated right away by Lymphoprep density gradient centrifugation and were stained directly, without culture. So that batch effects would be minimized, each experiment stained and sorted samples in pairs, pairing one healthy donor with one patient.

The data belong to a study of beta chain features in type 1 diabetes listed by TCRdb under 2018. At the level of the whole study: Mean age, gender distribution, total cell number and subset yield did not differ between patients and healthy donors. A total of about 100 million sorted cells were examined across all samples, and RNA yield correlated strongly with the number of cells per subset. The study compared TCRB repertoires of sorted circulating CD4+ T cell subsets between recently diagnosed type 1 diabetes patients and matched healthy donors. Regulatory and stem cell-like memory subsets were isolated from only 8 patients and about eight healthy donors, whereas naive and central memory subsets came from all 28 donors. Study-level results and caveats: Fewer insertions and more nucleotide deletions at VDJ recombination sites were observed in patients with type 1 diabetes, implying thymic rearrangement abnormalities. Only small numbers of individuals were included in the HLA sub-analyses, which left unresolved whether HLA type had any influence on TCRB rearrangement. Shorter templates might be favored by PCR, yet because patient and control samples were amplified and corrected together, any such skew would affect both groups equally. The naive, central memory and regulatory TCRB repertoires appeared to resemble one another more closely among patients than among healthy donors. A moderate but significant shortening of TCRB CDR3 length was observed in type 1 diabetes patients in all four CD4+ subsets. Because cDNA was sequenced instead of genomic DNA, highly expressing activated cells could be over-represented, though the groups showed no difference in activation or CD3 levels.

The High Capacity cDNA Reverse Transcription Kit was used to reverse transcribe all of the isolated RNA, meaning that expressed TCRB transcripts were what got sequenced. Naive, central memory and regulatory T cell samples underwent deep immunoSEQ sequencing, averaging about 3.5 million total reads per sample. Sorted cells were lysed in RLT buffer, and RNA was extracted using DNase-treated RNeasy Micro or Mini kits according to cell number. To prevent cross-contamination, each cell subset was processed individually, whereas patient and healthy donor samples were processed jointly. Using the immunoSEQ multiplex PCR, TCRB sequences were amplified from cDNA into 87-bp fragments spanning the CDR3 region. Sequencing of the amplicons was done on the Illumina HiSeq platform. Per the original workflow: PCR bias was corrected computationally using synthetic template baselines, and reads within Hamming distance 2 were collapsed, with unmergeable singletons discarded. Reads were aligned against IMGT so that V, D and J genes, CDR3 length and insertions or deletions at six rearrangement sites could be assigned. Clonotype counts were normalized to sorted cell number within each subset before computing true diversity and Gini coefficients with the tcR R package. The overlap coefficient, calculated on TCRB nucleotide sequences, was used to measure repertoire sharing. As a proxy for the pre-selection repertoire, out-of-frame TCRB sequences from naive cells were analyzed. The table comes from immuneACCESS by way of TCRdb, which keeps in-frame sequences with V and J called. Part of the clones is missing from these tables; in studies checked, under half for an unresolved V gene and the rest for unknown reasons. V, J and clone size reflect that table, while D and trimming were determined from the DNA. This sample comprises about 360,000 clones, approximately 12% of them detected only once. The ten biggest clones cover about 0.018% of the sample.

Sequencing was performed on naive CD4+ T cells from blood. The sample's cell subset or site, from its label and the paper: true naive CD4+ T cells. The chain is made from TRBV6-1 and TRBJ1-5; TRBD1 could be the D gene, as 5 bases match. The receptor was derived from a man between 18 and 29 years old in good health. The CDR3 has the sequence CASSETGHQPQHF. The DNA sequence is as follows: TGTGCCAGCAGTGAAACAGGACATCAGCCCCAGCATTTT.